This T cell receptor (beta chain) was observed in a study of T cells in Graves' hyperthyroidism and ophthalmopathy. Background on the study: The initial diagnosis was the point when peripheral blood was collected, ahead of any treatment.

An absence of ophthalmopathy progression within 18 months meant stable Graves' hyperthyroidism. Out of over 7.5 ml of fresh peripheral blood came the PBMCs. Amplification yielded TCR beta CDR3 regions, with RNA transcripts as the source. Carried out on the TCR CDR3, a first-round RT-PCR used the HTBI primer set. MiXCR, run by TCRdb on the multiplex PCR reads, gives a single entry per CDR3 protein. The table records around 800,000 distinct CDR3 sequences, around 38% of them present only once. The material sequenced was blood. The sequence derives from a man younger than 35 with Graves' hyperthyroidism.

The CDR3 region is CASSPLQESSYNSPLHF. CDR3 in DNA: TGTGCCAGCAGCCCTCTACAGGAGAGCTCCTATAATTCACCCCTCCACTTT. The chain employs TRBV5-5 and TRBJ1-6; tentative D call: TRBD1 (5 bases). Trimming shortened V by 4 bases and J by 0 bases, and 14 bases separated the two germline ends. Germline CDR1 is SGHKS and CDR2 is YYEKEE (reference sequence). This CDR3 region has 17 residues. The variable domain in full, completed from reference TRBV5-5 and TRBJ1-6, reads DAGVTQSPTHLIKTRGQQVTLRCSPISGHKSVSWYQQVLGQGPQFIFQYYEKEERGRGNFPDRFSARQFPNYSSELNVNALLLGDSALYLCASSPLQESSYNSPLHFGNGTRLTVT.